What follows are 15 T cell receptor beta chains derived from one specimen sequenced in a study of T cell changes during pregnancy in multiple sclerosis. The data were produced by immunoSEQ multiplex PCR, yet TCRdb's version contains in-frame clones alone and is incomplete. The sample contains 70,000 to 80,000 clones, around nine tenths of which appear only once. Sequences were derived from peripheral blood, sampled after pregnancy. These receptors came from a female donor in good health, enrolled as a control in a pregnancy study.

This chain connects TRBV6-5 to TRBJ1-4; D is ambiguous. The germline gives CDR1 MNHEY, CDR2 SVGAGI. Trimming took off 4 bases at V and 8 bases at J, with 14 bases between the two ends. This CDR3 spans 14 amino acids. The CDR3 here is CASSSTLQSEKLFF. CDR3 coding DNA: TGTGCCAGCAGTTCCACGTTGCAGTCCGAAAAACTGTTTTTT.

The rearrangement joins TRBV5-6 to TRBJ1-1, with D possibly being TRBD1 (6 bases). The CDR3 is 19 residues long. Per the germline V gene, CDR1 is SGHDT and CDR2 is YYEEEE. V lost 4 bases, J lost 0 bases, and 25 bases lay in between. CDR3 nucleotides: TGTGCCAGCAGCCCCCCGGAGGGGGGGAGGTTACTCGTGAACACTGAAGCTTTCTTT. Protein: CASSPPEGGRLLVNTEAFF.

V is TRBV6-4 and J is TRBJ2-3; perhaps TRBD2 as D (6 bases). The CDR3 runs 13 residues. V was shortened by 0 bases and J by 6 bases, with 7 bases between the two germline ends. Germline V gene sequence: CDR1 MRHNA, CDR2 SNTAGT. The CDR3 region is CASSDSGRDTQYF. CDR3 DNA: TGTGCCAGCAGTGACTCAGGGAGGGATACGCAGTATTTT.

J is TRBJ2-1 and V is TRBV29-1; D remains unclear. Trimming left V 3 bases short and J 5 bases short, with 8 bases between. The CDR3 is 12 residues long. Germline V CDR1 and CDR2: SQVTM, ANQGSEA. CDR3 residues: CSVDWQNNEQFF. CDR3 nucleotides: TGCAGCGTTGATTGGCAGAACAATGAGCAGTTCTTC.

The CDR3 DNA reads TGTGCCAGCAGCCAAGACGAAGGAGCGGGAGGCTACAATGAGCAGTTCTTC. Translation gives CASSQDEGAGGYNEQFF. This chain links TRBV4-2 with TRBJ2-1, with 9 positions matching TRBD2. Losses at the gene ends were 0 bases for V and 3 bases for J; bases not matched to a gene: 6. This CDR3 contains 17 residues. CDR1 LGHNA and CDR2 YNFKEQ come from the germline V gene.

Comment on this clone: The same CDR3 also results from other DNA sequences found in this sample. J is TRBJ2-3 and V is TRBV27; D unclear. CDR3 length equals 14 residues. Germline lookup yields CDR1 MNHEY and CDR2 SMNVEV (reference sequence). Deletions cut 5 bases from V and 0 bases from J, with 9 bases between. This CDR3 is CASSGGASTDTQYF. The CDR3 DNA reads TGTGCCAGCAGTGGCGGAGCTAGCACAGATACGCAGTATTTT.

The chain has TRBV5-1 and TRBJ1-1, with 8 bases that match TRBD1. The germline CDR1 and CDR2 sequences are SGHRS and YFSETQ. The CDR3 runs 16 residues. V was clipped by 1 base and J by 2 bases; unmatched bases: 7. In DNA form, the CDR3 reads TGCGCCAGCAGCTTGAGGACAGGGACAATTAACACTGAAGCTTTCTTT. This gives the protein CASSLRTGTINTEAFF. Supplemented by reference TRBV5-1 and TRBJ1-1, the full variable domain reads KAGVTQTPRYLIKTRGQQVTLSCSPISGHRSVSWYQQTPGQGLQFLFEYFSETQRNKGNFPGRFSGRQFSNSRSEMNVSTLELGDSALYLCASSLRTGTINTEAFFGQGTRLTVV.

In this sample, this clone is medium-sized. The rearrangement uses TRBV27 and TRBJ1-6; D is possibly TRBD1 (5 bases). The germline V and J ends were trimmed by 3 bases and 1 base, with 10 bases remaining between them. The CDR3 runs to 16 residues. Germline V gives CDR1 MNHEY, CDR2 SMNVEV (reference sequence). The CDR3 is CASSLEGRSYNSPLHF. CDR3 nucleotide sequence: TGTGCCAGCAGTTTGGAGGGGAGGTCCTATAATTCACCCCTCCACTTT.

The rearrangement links TRBV28 to TRBJ1-2; TRBD1 might be the D (6 bases). V was cut by 5 bases and J by 4 bases, with 14 bases left in between. CDR1 is MDHEN, CDR2 SYDVKM, per germline. The length of the CDR3 is 14 residues. CDR3 residues: CASSPTTGTYGYTF. The CDR3 DNA reads as TGTGCCAGCAGTCCAACCACAGGGACCTATGGCTACACCTTC.

This clone is medium-sized. The gene calls are TRBV29-1 and TRBJ1-6; possible D gene TRBD1, 6 bases. CDR1 SQVTM and CDR2 ANQGSEA come from the germline V gene. Trimming cost V 6 bases and J 10 bases, with 16 bases left between them. This CDR3 is built from 13 residues. CDR3 DNA: TGCAGCGTCCAAAGGGGGGAGGGCTCACCCCTCCACTTT. It encodes CSVQRGEGSPLHF. The full variable domain, with the rest looked up from reference TRBV29-1 and TRBJ1-6, is SAVISQKPSRDICQRGTSLTIQCQVDSQVTMMFWYRQQPGQSLTLIATANQGSEATYESGFVIDKFPISRPNLTFSTLTVSNMSPEDSSIYLCSVQRGEGSPLHFGNGTRLTVT.

The chain carries TRBV27 and TRBJ2-7; 7 bases align to TRBD1. The CDR3 is 14 amino acids. CDR1 and CDR2 (germline): MNHEY, SMNVEV (reference sequence). With 5 bases clipped from V and 0 bases from J, the junction kept 4 bases outside the gene matches. This chain's CDR3 is CASSRQGSSYEQYF. CDR3 coding DNA: TGTGCCAGCAGTCGACAGGGTTCCTCCTACGAGCAGTACTTC.

V gene TRBV6-1 combines with J gene TRBJ2-7, with D possibly matching TRBD2 (5 bases). This CDR3 is 13 amino acids long. Germline V gene data show CDR1 as MNHNS and CDR2 as SASEGT. V was clipped by 7 bases and J by 4 bases, with 14 bases between them. CDR3 region: CASKMTTGYEQYF. The CDR3 DNA reads as TGTGCCAGCAAAATGACCACGGGGTACGAGCAGTACTTC.

This sequence joins TRBV7-2 and TRBJ2-3; TRBD2 matches at 10 bases. In germline, CDR1 is SGHTA, CDR2 FQGNSA. The V segment lost 4 bases and the J segment 7 bases; nucleotides outside the gene matches: 11. The length of the CDR3 is 16 residues. The CDR3: CASSSHSGGIGNTQYF. In nucleotides, the CDR3 is TGTGCCAGCAGCTCTCATAGCGGGGGGATAGGAAATACGCAGTATTTT. The full variable domain, with the rest looked up from reference TRBV7-2 and TRBJ2-3, is GAGVSQSPSNKVTEKGKDVELRCDPISGHTALYWYRQSLGQGLEFLIYFQGNSAPDKSGLPSDRFSAERTGGSVSTLTIQRTQQEDSAVYLCASSSHSGGIGNTQYFGPGTRLTVL.

The CDR3: CASSQIPGGVREEQFF. The CDR3 nucleotides are TGTGCCAGCAGCCAAATCCCGGGGGGGGTAAGGGAGGAGCAGTTCTTC. The chain is built from TRBV7-9 and TRBJ2-1, with 8 bases aligning to TRBD2. V trimming: 5 bases; J trimming: 10 bases; junction bases outside the gene matches: 16. The V gene's germline CDR1 is SEHNR and CDR2 FQNEAQ (reference sequence). The CDR3 is made up of 16 amino acids.

This chain uses TRBV6-1 with TRBJ2-5; weak D call: TRBD2 (6 bases). V was pared by 11 bases and J by 4 bases, with 17 bases between. Germline V CDR1 and CDR2: MNHNS, SASEGT. There are 13 residues in the CDR3. The CDR3 DNA is TGTGCCTGGAGCGCGGGGAGGTCAGAGACCCAGTACTTC. Encoded protein: CAWSAGRSETQYF.